Presented here are 3 T cell receptor beta chains from one specimen sequenced in a study of CD8 T cells in Susac syndrome. RNA amounts of about 0.5 to 1 ug underwent reverse transcription with random hexamers. From the immunoSEQ multiplex PCR reads, TCRdb called clonotypes with MiXCR, one entry per CDR3 protein. This sample has under 150,000 distinct CDR3 sequences, with approximately 90% found just once. The sample comprised CD8+ T cells from PBMCs. The receptors shown here come from a human donor with multiple sclerosis.

The chain joins TRBV27 to TRBJ1-2; unclear D gene. Trimming took off 4 bases at V and 8 bases at J, with 20 bases between the two ends. CDR3 length equals 15 residues. Germline V gene data show CDR1 as MNHEY and CDR2 as SMNVEV (reference sequence). The CDR3 sequence is CASSYGFGQAPGYTF. CDR3 DNA: TGTGCCAGCAGTTACGGTTTCGGGCAGGCCCCAGGCTACACCTTC.

CDR3: CASSPRRGAANEKLFF. The CDR3 DNA is TGTGCCAGCAGCCCTCGTCGAGGGGCGGCTAATGAAAAACTGTTTTTT. V gene TRBV7-9 combines with J gene TRBJ1-4, with D tentatively TRBD1 (5 bases). Germline V gene data show CDR1 as SEHNR and CDR2 as FQNEAQ (reference sequence). CDR3 length: 16 residues. V shed 5 bases and J shed 3 bases, with 16 bases lying between them.

This clonotype turned up a few times. V gene TRBV19 combines with J gene TRBJ2-1, with a tentative D call TRBD2 (6 bases). The CDR3 consists of 15 residues. Germline V lookup: CDR1 LNHDA, CDR2 SQIVND (reference sequence). V gave up 3 bases and J gave up 6 bases, with 15 bases separating them. CDR3 coding DNA: TGTGCCAGTAGTATGTCGGAGGGCCGGAGCAATGAGCAGTTCTTC. Translation gives CASSMSEGRSNEQFF.